This TCR beta chain was retrieved from a study of graft-versus-host responses after intestinal transplantation. Study in general: Multivisceral, liver-intestinal, or isolated intestinal transplants were received by the recipients. Once they had received anti-thymocyte globulin induction, all recipients took tacrolimus and steroids for around 3 years. Findings of the study overall: Some GvH clones appeared in ileal mucosa or blood before recipient bone marrow.

CDR3 length equals 15 residues. The V gene end was trimmed by 2 bases and the J gene end by 4 bases; junction bases not matched to a gene: 5. Germline V gives CDR1 SGHNT, CDR2 YYREEE (reference sequence). Note on this clone: What it binds is not known.

TCRdb's copy holds only in-frame clones and misses some; the assay was immunoSEQ multiplex PCR. The sample consists of 20,000 to 25,000 clones, 85% to 95% of them appearing once. The origin of this receptor is a human patient who received an intestinal transplant, so some T cells may come from the graft donor. V gene TRBV5-4 combines with J gene TRBJ2-1, with 8 bases fitting TRBD2. This specimen consisted of PBMCs, obtained 262 days after intestinal transplant. CDR3 protein: CASSFGKREYNEQFF. In DNA form, the CDR3 reads TGTGCCAGCAGCTTCGGTAAGCGGGAGTACAATGAGCAGTTCTTC.